This T cell receptor (beta chain) originates from a study of blood T cells in healthy people across ages. Notes on the study in general: Long-lived and aged donors differed, with more naive CD4+ cells and higher diversity in the long-lived.

Germline values: CDR1 DFQATT, CDR2 SNEGSKA (reference sequence). The CDR3 covers 11 residues. Trimming left V 6 bases short and J 5 bases short, with 10 bases between. Primed by a sample-barcoded 5' primer and a J-beta primer mix, a second PCR proceeded for roughly 7 to 11 cycles. One entry per CDR3 protein results from TCRdb running MiXCR on the 5' RACE reads. Counted here are 750,000 to 850,000 distinct CDR3 sequences, 25% occurring once; the ten biggest clones make up under 4.5%. Concerning this clonotype itself: Its antigen is unidentified.

This sample also belongs to another study, concerning T cells of mothers and their children. According to that study: Material was donated by three healthy Caucasian mothers and their six children. When the second PCR was run, its M1S primer added sample barcodes and 2-4 random nucleotides.

J is TRBJ1-2 and V is TRBV20-1; TRBD1 might be the D (6 bases). This clonotype was obtained from a boy younger than 18 in good health. Sequenced material: blood. The CDR3 loop reads CSADTGYGYTF. The CDR3 DNA reads TGCAGTGCGGACACAGGGTATGGCTACACCTTC.